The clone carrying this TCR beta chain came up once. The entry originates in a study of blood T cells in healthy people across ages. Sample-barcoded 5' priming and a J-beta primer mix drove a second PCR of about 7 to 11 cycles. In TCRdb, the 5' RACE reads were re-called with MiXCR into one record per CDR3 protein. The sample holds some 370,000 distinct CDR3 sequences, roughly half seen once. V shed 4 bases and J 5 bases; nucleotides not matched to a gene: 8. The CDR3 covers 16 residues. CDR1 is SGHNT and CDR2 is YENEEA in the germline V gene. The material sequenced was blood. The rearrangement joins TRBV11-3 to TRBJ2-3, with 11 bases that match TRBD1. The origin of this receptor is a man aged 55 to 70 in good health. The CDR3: CASSSSNGTGGDTQYF. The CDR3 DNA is TGTGCCAGCAGCTCATCAAACGGGACAGGGGGAGATACGCAGTATTTT.